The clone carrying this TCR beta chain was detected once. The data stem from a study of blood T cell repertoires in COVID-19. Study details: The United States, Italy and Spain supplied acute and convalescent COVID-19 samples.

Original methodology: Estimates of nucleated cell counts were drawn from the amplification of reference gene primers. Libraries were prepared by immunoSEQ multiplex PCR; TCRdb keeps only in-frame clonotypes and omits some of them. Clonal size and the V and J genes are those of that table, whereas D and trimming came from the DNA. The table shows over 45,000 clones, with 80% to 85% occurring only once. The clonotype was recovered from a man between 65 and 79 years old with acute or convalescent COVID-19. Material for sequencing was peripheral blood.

DNA of the CDR3: TGTGCCAGCATGGGCGGGGCGGGCAATGAGCAGTTCTTC. Its translation: CASMGGAGNEQFF. V usage is TRBV6-5 and J usage is TRBJ2-1; D might be TRBD2 (6 bases). The V end lost 7 bases, the J end lost 6 bases, and 13 bases lay between the germline ends. Germline V gives CDR1 MNHEY, CDR2 SVGAGI. The CDR3 has 13 amino acids.